This TCR beta chain stems from a study of quantifying T cell responses using KT2 cells. Study-wide context: Reverse transcription used primers in the TCR alpha and beta constant regions.

This clonotype was seen repeatedly, ten times or more. A single-stranded UMI oligo with SP2 sequence was ligated to cDNA 3' ends. The first PCR ran roughly 4 cycles with an equimolar RC1.1 and RC1.2 beta primer mix. Starting with the second PCR, alpha and beta TCR chains went through separate processing. Each CDR3 protein is one row after TCRdb ran MiXCR on the UMI-ligation and nested PCR reads. The table lists fewer than 45,000 distinct CDR3 sequences, over 15% of them singletons. Trimming took 5 bases from V and 1 from J; bases not matched to a gene: 5. Germline CDR1 and CDR2: SEHNR and FQNEAQ (reference sequence). The CDR3 is made up of 15 amino acids. Known numbers of the T cell clone KT2 were added to PBMC. KT2 cells were mixed with fixed PBMC numbers at varying ratios.

This receptor was obtained from a human donor. The chain has TRBV7-9 and TRBJ2-1, with 7 positions matching TRBD1. The sample was PBMCs spiked with cells of the T cell clone KT2. The CDR3 sequence is CASSLRTGSYNEQFF. Written as DNA, the CDR3 is TGTGCCAGCAGCCTAAGGACAGGTTCCTACAATGAGCAGTTCTTC.